The present entry profiles one T cell receptor (beta chain) with its context. The time point is: peripheral blood 6 weeks after treatment start. This entry belongs to a study of PD-L1 blockade in urothelial cancer. About the study: The study started patients on atezolizumab around 2014, giving 1,200 mg intravenously every 3 weeks. Male sex and bladder-origin urothelial cancer were recorded for about 85% of the roughly 30 patients. When blood samples were assessed, the median T cell count was about 130,000.

Germline CDR1 and CDR2: KGHSH and LQKENI. V gave up 2 bases and J gave up 5 bases; unmatched junction bases: 1. This CDR3 contains 14 residues. Synthetic templates analogous to TCR were spiked into all PCRs individually. Profiling relied on immunoSEQ multiplex PCR, and the TCRdb table lists in-frame clones only, not all of them. The sample includes around 66,000 clones, about nine tenths seen only once; the top ten take approximately 10%. The source material was PBMCs, sampled around atezolizumab (anti-PD-L1) treatment. This sequence was found in a man between 60 and 75 years old with urothelial cancer. J is TRBJ2-1 and V is TRBV18, with 9 nucleotides matching TRBD2. The CDR3: CASSPWTSDNEQFF. The CDR3 DNA sequence: TGTGCCAGCTCACCATGGACTAGCGACAATGAGCAGTTCTTC.